The 29 T cell receptor beta chains below were found in one sample sequenced in a study of blood T cell repertoires in COVID-19. This table comes from immunoSEQ multiplex PCR, and its TCRdb copy is limited to in-frame clones, with some not included. This table has some 220,000 clones, over 80% appearing once. Specimen: peripheral blood. These receptors originate from a human donor in a cohort sampled during active COVID-19.

The chain couples TRBV12-5 to TRBJ2-2, with TRBD1 as a possible D gene (5 bases). CDR1 and CDR2 (germline): LGHNT, FRNRAP. Deletions cut 1 base from V and 7 bases from J, with 13 bases between. The CDR3 has 15 amino acids. Here the CDR3 reads CASGLGQGFDGELFF. The CDR3 bases are TGTGCTAGTGGTTTGGGCCAGGGATTCGACGGGGAGCTGTTTTTT.

The chain carries TRBV7-2 and TRBJ2-7; D perhaps matches TRBD1 (6 bases). The germline gives CDR1 SGHTA, CDR2 FQGNSA. The V end lost 1 base, the J end lost 3 bases, and 10 bases lay between the germline ends. The CDR3 runs to 14 residues. The CDR3 spells CASSLGTAYYEQYF. The CDR3 region has the DNA TGTGCCAGCAGCTTAGGGACAGCCTACTACGAGCAGTACTTC.

V usage is TRBV9 and J usage is TRBJ1-5; 7 bases match TRBD1. V lost 0 bases, J lost 5 bases, and 8 bases stayed unmatched. This CDR3 is 16 amino acids long. Germline CDR1 and CDR2: SGDLS and YYNGEE. CDR3 loop: CASSVGGQATDQPQHF. The CDR3 DNA reads as TGTGCCAGCAGCGTAGGTGGACAGGCCACAGATCAGCCCCAGCATTTT.

The rearrangement links TRBV24-1 to TRBJ2-2; D perhaps matches TRBD2 (5 bases). With 5 bases removed from V and 5 bases from J, the gap between germline ends came to 11 bases. This CDR3 is 14 amino acids long. Per germline, CDR1 KGHDR and CDR2 SFDVKD. This CDR3 is CATSGSGGTGELFF. As DNA, the CDR3 is TGTGCCACCAGTGGATCCGGCGGGACCGGGGAGCTGTTTTTT.

As regards this clone: Relative to the germline gene, one junction end is altered; a read error may explain this. V usage is TRBV6-5 and J usage is TRBJ1-4; perhaps TRBD1 as D (6 bases). CDR1 MNHEY and CDR2 SVGAGI come from the germline V gene. This CDR3 has 16 amino acids. CDR3 nucleotide sequence: TGTGCTAGCAGTTCCCGGCGGGGGGCGGGTAATGAAAAACTGTTTTTT. Its protein is CASSSRRGAGNEKLFF.

V usage is TRBV10-3 and J usage is TRBJ2-3; the match to TRBD1 covers 7 bases. The V and J ends lost 3 bases and 0 bases, in that order; junction bases with no gene match: 6. The CDR3 runs to 16 residues. Looked up from germline, CDR1 is ENHRY and CDR2 is SYGVKD. For the CDR3, the DNA is TGTGCCATCAGTGAAAGGGGACAGAGCAGCACAGATACGCAGTATTTT. Encoded protein: CAISERGQSSTDTQYF.

The chain is built from TRBV7-9 and TRBJ2-1; 7 bases are a match to TRBD1. With 4 bases clipped from V and 2 bases from J, the junction kept 8 bases outside the gene matches. CDR1 and CDR2 from the germline V gene are SEHNR and FQNEAQ (reference sequence). CDR3 length: 16 amino acids. Written as DNA, the CDR3 is TGTGCCAGCAGCTGGTACAGGGGCAGGACCTACAATGAGCAGTTCTTC. Residues: CASSWYRGRTYNEQFF.

This chain uses TRBV12-3 or TRBV12-4 with TRBJ2-1; maybe TRBD1 (5 bases). Deletions cut 6 bases from V and 7 bases from J, with 10 bases between. The CDR3 covers 12 residues. CDR3: CASRDKRNEQFF. The DNA of the CDR3 is TGTGCCAGCAGGGACAAAAGGAATGAGCAGTTCTTC.

This chain uses TRBV5-6 with TRBJ2-7; the D is unclear. Trimming stripped 2 bases from V and 4 bases from J, with 10 bases between. In germline, CDR1 is SGHDT, CDR2 YYEEEE. This CDR3 is built from 13 residues. The CDR3 protein is CASSFGREYEQYF. The CDR3 nucleotides read TGTGCCAGCAGCTTTGGTAGAGAATACGAGCAGTACTTC.

V and J are TRBV10-3 and TRBJ2-7; 7 bases match TRBD1. Losses at the gene ends were 6 bases for V and 4 bases for J; bases not matched to a gene: 0. The CDR3 is 11 residues long. Germline values: CDR1 ENHRY, CDR2 SYGVKD. CDR3 amino acids: CAIRQGYEQYF. CDR3 in DNA: TGTGCCATCAGACAGGGGTACGAGCAGTACTTC.

In this sample, this clone turned up a few times. CDR3 in DNA: TGTGCCAGCAGCTTCGGACAGGGGCGGAATGAAAAACTGTTTTTT. As protein: CASSFGQGRNEKLFF. The V gene is TRBV5-8, the J gene TRBJ1-4; TRBD1 aligns across 9 bases. CDR3 size: 15 residues. The germline V gene encodes CDR1 SGHTS and CDR2 YDEGEE. The V segment lost 2 bases and the J segment 5 bases; nucleotides outside the gene matches: 4. The full variable domain, with the rest looked up from reference TRBV5-8 and TRBJ1-4, is EAGVTQSPTHLIKTRGQQATLRCSPISGHTSVYWYQQALGLGLQFLLWYDEGEERNRGNFPPRFSGRQFPNYSSELNVNALELEDSALYLCASSFGQGRNEKLFFGSGTQLSVL.

The rearrangement joins TRBV5-4 to TRBJ1-4; D possibly corresponds to TRBD1 (5 bases). This CDR3 has 15 residues. V lost 2 bases to trimming and J lost 5 bases, with 13 bases between them. CDR1 and CDR2 (germline): SGHNT, YYREEE (reference sequence). CDR3 sequence: CASSFGGGRNEKLFF. The CDR3 DNA follows: TGTGCCAGCAGCTTCGGGGGAGGTAGAAATGAAAAACTGTTTTTT.

The gene calls are TRBV5-4 and TRBJ1-4, with 7 bases aligning to TRBD1. The CDR3 is 15 amino acids. CDR1 is SGHNT and CDR2 is YYREEE in the germline V gene (reference sequence). J gave up 3 bases and V 4 bases, and 6 bases lay outside the gene matches. CDR3 sequence (DNA): TGTGCCAGCAGCCTGCAGGGGGTAGCTAATGAAAAACTGTTTTTT. Amino acid sequence: CASSLQGVANEKLFF. The full variable domain, its missing parts supplied by reference TRBV5-4 and TRBJ1-4, is ETGVTQSPTHLIKTRGQQVTLRCSSQSGHNTVSWYQQALGQGPQFIFQYYREEENGRGNFPPRFSGLQFPNYSSELNVNALELDDSALYLCASSLQGVANEKLFFGSGTQLSVL.

Here the CDR3 DNA reads TGTGCCAGCAGCTTAAGACTAGCGGTAGAGGGTGAGCAGTTCTTC. Residues: CASSLRLAVEGEQFF. This chain uses TRBV5-8 with TRBJ2-1; 9 nucleotides match TRBD2. Losses at the gene ends were 2 bases for V and 9 bases for J; bases not matched to a gene: 9. Germline lookup yields CDR1 SGHTS and CDR2 YDEGEE. This CDR3 comprises 15 residues.

The gene calls are TRBV5-1 and TRBJ2-2; tentatively, D is TRBD2 (5 bases). V was trimmed by 7 bases and J by 6 bases, leaving 16 bases between them. The CDR3 is made up of 14 amino acids. Germline-derived CDR1 and CDR2 are SGHRS and YFSETQ. This CDR3 reads CASVPSSQAGELFF. The DNA of the CDR3 is TGCGCCAGCGTCCCGTCTAGCCAGGCCGGGGAGCTGTTTTTT.

The CDR3, as DNA: TGTGCCAGCAGCCAGAAGGGCACCCTGGGGGGTGAAAAACTGTTTTTT. Its protein is CASSQKGTLGGEKLFF. The J gene is TRBJ1-4, the V gene TRBV3-1 (or the pseudogene TRBV3-2); tentative D call: TRBD1 (5 bases). The length of the CDR3 is 16 residues. The V and J ends lost 3 bases and 7 bases respectively, with 18 bases between them. Germline V gene data show CDR1 as LGHDT and CDR2 as YNNKEL (reference sequence).

The rearrangement links TRBV28 to TRBJ1-4; D is unresolved. Germline lookup yields CDR1 MDHEN and CDR2 SYDVKM. The CDR3 is 14 residues long. V was pared by 6 bases and J by 5 bases, with 13 bases between. Here the CDR3 reads CASSPPGGNEKLFF. The CDR3 bases are TGTGCCAGCAGCCCGCCGGGAGGGAATGAAAAACTGTTTTTT. The whole variable domain, filled in from reference TRBV28 and TRBJ1-4, reads DVKVTQSSRYLVKRTGEKVFLECVQDMDHENMFWYRQDPGLGLRLIYFSYDVKMKEKGDIPEGYSVSREKKERFSLILESASTNQTSMYLCASSPPGGNEKLFFGSGTQLSVL.

V usage is TRBV28 and J usage is TRBJ2-1; D is uncertain. This CDR3 spans 15 amino acids. Trimming took off 4 bases at V and 5 bases at J, with 15 bases between the two ends. CDR1 and CDR2 from the germline V gene are MDHEN and SYDVKM. The CDR3 region has the DNA TGTGCCAGCAGTTACTCTATATTAAGCAACAATGAGCAGTTCTTC. It codes for CASSYSILSNNEQFF. The full variable domain, in which reference TRBV28 and TRBJ2-1 provide the parts outside the CDR3, is DVKVTQSSRYLVKRTGEKVFLECVQDMDHENMFWYRQDPGLGLRLIYFSYDVKMKEKGDIPEGYSVSREKKERFSLILESASTNQTSMYLCASSYSILSNNEQFFGPGTRLTVL.

The chain has TRBV5-5 and TRBJ1-1; D is perhaps TRBD1 (5 bases). Germline V gene data show CDR1 as SGHKS and CDR2 as YYEKEE (reference sequence). This CDR3 is built from 14 residues. V gave up 0 bases and J gave up 6 bases, with 12 bases separating them. CDR3: CASSLGRAASEAFF. CDR3 DNA sequence: TGTGCCAGCAGCTTGGGCAGGGCGGCTTCTGAAGCTTTCTTT.

This chain joins TRBV7-2 and TRBJ2-3, with 15 bases matching TRBD2. The CDR3 is 20 amino acids. Germline V gene lookup returns CDR1 SGHTA and CDR2 FQGNSA. The junction had 10 bases not matched to a gene; V was cut back by 0 bases and J by 3 bases. This chain's CDR3 is CASSLAGLAGGRARTDTQYF. DNA for the CDR3: TGTGCCAGCAGCTTAGCTGGACTAGCGGGGGGGCGGGCTAGGACAGATACGCAGTATTTT.

This chain joins TRBV27 and TRBJ2-3; 10 bases align to TRBD2. Germline V CDR1 and CDR2: MNHEY, SMNVEV (reference sequence). The J segment lost 2 bases and the V segment lost 3 bases, leaving 2 bases of the junction unmatched. The CDR3 extends over 15 amino acids. CDR3 bases: TGTGCCAGCAGTTTTACTAGCGGGATCACAGATACGCAGTATTTT. It yields the protein CASSFTSGITDTQYF.

The chain links TRBV5-1 to TRBJ2-3; the D gene is possibly TRBD2 (5 bases). Germline V gives CDR1 SGHRS, CDR2 YFSETQ. CDR3 size: 13 residues. V lost 4 bases, J lost 6 bases, and 12 bases lay in between. CDR3 residues: CASSTVARDTQYF. The CDR3 bases are TGCGCCAGCAGCACCGTAGCGAGGGATACGCAGTATTTT.

The rearrangement links TRBV28 to TRBJ1-5; TRBD1 is a possible D gene (6 bases). The CDR3 is 15 amino acids. V lost 5 bases and J 9 bases, leaving 20 bases between the germline ends. The germline CDR1 and CDR2 sequences are MDHEN and SYDVKM. CDR3 sequence reads: CASSHQQGPSWPQHF. The CDR3 DNA reads TGTGCCAGCAGTCACCAACAGGGTCCCTCATGGCCCCAGCATTTT.

This sequence joins TRBV19 and TRBJ1-2, with 7 bases matching TRBD1. CDR1 is LNHDA, CDR2 SQIVND, per germline (reference sequence). The CDR3 is 14 amino acids. J lost 4 bases, V lost 7 bases, and 9 bases had no gene match. The CDR3 sequence: CASTENTGVYGYTF. DNA for the CDR3: TGTGCCAGTACCGAAAACACAGGGGTCTATGGCTACACCTTC.

The rearrangement uses TRBV18 and TRBJ1-1, with unresolved D. CDR3 length: 15 residues. Germline V gene sequence: CDR1 KGHSH, CDR2 LQKENI. With 6 bases removed from V and 1 base from J, the gap between germline ends came to 15 bases. The DNA for the CDR3 is TGTGCCAGCTCCCGGAATGAGGGAGGGAACACTGAAGCTTTCTTT. Its protein product is CASSRNEGGNTEAFF.

This CDR3 reads CASTPTAGGPTGELFF. In DNA, the CDR3 is TGTGCCAGCACCCCCACGGCAGGGGGCCCGACCGGGGAGCTGTTTTTT. The rearrangement links TRBV2 to TRBJ2-2; the match to TRBD1 covers 8 bases. Germline V gene data show CDR1 as SNHLY and CDR2 as FYNNEI. This CDR3 contains 16 residues. Trimming removed 7 bases from V and 5 bases from J; junction bases left unmatched: 12.

V usage is TRBV7-9 and J usage is TRBJ2-7; unclear D gene. This CDR3 has 10 amino acids. V gave up 11 bases and J gave up 4 bases, with 9 bases separating them. Germline values: CDR1 SEHNR, CDR2 FQNEAQ (reference sequence). The CDR3 reads CARFDYEQYF. In DNA, the CDR3 is TGTGCCCGGTTTGATTACGAGCAGTACTTC.

This chain joins TRBV4-1 and TRBJ2-1, with 9 bases lining up with TRBD1. Germline CDR1 reads MGHRA; CDR2 reads YSYEKL. The V segment lost 1 base and the J segment 5 bases; nucleotides outside the gene matches: 12. The CDR3 runs 18 residues. CDR3 amino acids: CASSQGGARDRVHNEQFF. The CDR3 region has the DNA TGCGCCAGCAGCCAAGGTGGGGCCCGGGACAGGGTCCACAATGAGCAGTTCTTC.

This chain connects TRBV5-4 to TRBJ2-1; 9 bases line up with TRBD1. The CDR3 covers 15 residues. V lost 3 bases, J lost 8 bases, and 9 bases stayed unmatched. Per the germline V gene, CDR1 is SGHNT and CDR2 is YYREEE (reference sequence). Written as DNA, the CDR3 is TGTGCCAGCAGCTCGTCCGGGACAGGGTGGGATGAGCAGTTCTTC. This translates into CASSSSGTGWDEQFF.